This T cell receptor (beta chain) stems from a study of cytomegalovirus exposure and HLA in healthy donors (dated by TCRdb to about 2017). Notes on the research overall: In an earlier analysis of roughly 500 of the donors, 250 to 350 Gb of sequence data and 95 million to 130 million unique TCR beta sequences from about 190 million T cells were reported. An early release covering just under 650 HLA-typed donors comprised about 300 gigabases of sequencing data and tens of millions of unique TCR sequences. Among the roughly 400 genotyped donors, around 79% belonged to the genetic ancestry cluster associated with self-reported Caucasian donors. The aim of the study was to test whether cataloging public T cell receptors could identify signatures of past pathogen exposure. Using immunosequencing, the study profiled T cell repertoires from around 680 subjects and related those repertoires to cytomegalovirus serostatus. In addition to the first cohort of about 650 subjects, a separate validation cohort of 100 to 150 different subjects was used. To predict cytomegalovirus infection status, the study brought together high-throughput TCR immunosequencing, statistical association of individual TCRs with disease status, and machine learning. In a later analysis, previously published TCR beta repertoires from 670 or so donors were re-analyzed and high-resolution HLA genotyping was added so that TCR occurrence patterns could be studied. Rather than using new phenotypic data, the later analysis identified candidate immune exposures from TCR beta sequences and from how often those sequences occurred across donors. To decide whether each TCR beta V gene segment behaved as functional or pseudogenic, an earlier analysis of approximately 600 of the donors relied on high-throughput TCR beta sequencing. Donor age, sex, ethnicity and CMV serostatus were collected together with the repertoire data. A later genetic analysis took genome-wide SNP genotypes for about three fifths of the 666 donors and used that subset as a discovery cohort. All discovery cohort repertoires had been generated using a single sequencing platform. Both class I and class II loci were covered by HLA typing, at four-digit resolution. The number of typed donors differed by locus: about 620-640 for A, B, C, DRB1 and DQB1; approximately 520 for DQA1; 606 for DPA1; and about 450 for DPB1. Five DR-DQ haplotypes were treated as single units for association and clustering because of strong linkage in the cohort. Among 300 to 500 genotyped donors of the cohort, an average of approximately 240,000 unique TCR beta nucleotide sequences was sequenced per donor, of which roughly 18% were non-productive.

Preparation of the library involved the immunoSEQ multiplex PCR assay. A mixture of 60 forward primers for TCR Vbeta segments and 13 reverse primers for TCR Jbeta segments was used in the multiplex PCR. A multiplex PCR assay on genomic DNA amplified the CDR3 region of rearranged TCR beta genes. Amplified TCR beta libraries were sequenced as 87-base-pair reads on the Illumina HiSeq System. As for the original processing: In a later analysis, tens of millions of unique TCR beta chains were counted across the 690 or so repertoires, and around 10 million of these chains were shared by at least two donors. Raw reads were error-corrected and collapsed into unique sequences by a nearest-neighbor algorithm in which closely related sequences were merged to remove PCR and sequencing errors. Alignment of CDR3 sequences to IMGT reference sequences was used to assign V, D and J gene segments. Each retained sequence needed at least a six-nucleotide match to both a V gene segment and a J gene segment. A rearrangement counted as productive if the CDR3 had no stop codons and remained in frame with V and J, and every other rearrangement counted as non-productive. CDR3 was defined by IMGT convention, running from the second conserved V-encoded cysteine to the conserved J-encoded phenylalanine. In an earlier analysis of around 640 of the donors, sequences lacking an unambiguous match to a single V gene segment were excluded. In an earlier analysis of some 590 of the donors, a V segment was called functional when productive rearrangements were above 56.7%, and segregating when the standard deviation between donors exceeded 5%. A statistical classification framework was built to diagnose cytomegalovirus status from the catalog of TCR beta chain sequences. A later analysis assigned V and J genes by comparing TCR nucleotide sequences with IMGT/GENE-DB human TR gene sequences. In a later analysis, CDR3 sequences and most-parsimonious VDJ recombination scenarios were assigned using the TCRdist pipeline. In a later analysis, each TCR beta chain was defined by its CDR3 amino acid sequence together with its V-gene family, and reads without a unique V-gene family were excluded. As a way to deal with suspected cross-contamination and a sequencing artifact, a later analysis dropped over 550 nucleotide sequences that were highly shared and had low generation probability. In a later analysis, a clonal expansion index was calculated for each public chain from normalized within-repertoire ranks of inferred template counts. In a later analysis, generation probabilities were computed using a VDJ recombination model fitted to out-of-frame rearrangements, and the results were checked against IGoR. Hypergeometric tests were used in a later analysis to score TCR-TCR, TCR-HLA and TCR-CMV co-occurrence, with a repertoire-size bias correction applied to the TCR pairs. False discovery rates were estimated in a later analysis by permuting HLA or CMV assignments 20 times. In a later analysis, co-occurring TCRs were grouped using DBSCAN, and TCRdist sequence similarity was added for clustering within HLA-allele-positive subsets. Repertoires with fewer than 30,000 or more than 120,000 public chains were left out of co-occurrence clustering, as were about 5 repertoires with anomalous nucleotide sharing. In TCRdb, the immuneACCESS table is reduced to in-frame sequences with V and J assigned. These tables do not hold every clone; where another copy was compared, an unresolved V gene accounts for under half, and the others remain unexplained. The DNA gave D and trimming, while V, J and clone size come from that table. Within this sample are some 160,000 clones, with approximately 9% of them counted one time only. The leading ten clones occupy approximately 2% of the sample.

For this clone: Its antigen is still unknown. There are no base qualities to consult, and no much larger clone falls within one base.

What the research found in general, with its limitations: A cluster of highly shared sequence variants was judged likely to represent a technical artifact of the sequencing pipeline. A later analysis found that TCR association rates varied across HLA loci, with DRB1 alleles showing the most associated TCRs and HLA-C alleles the fewest. An association between a missense DCLRE1C variant and V-gene and J-gene trimming of TCR beta chains was found in a later genetic analysis and replicated in an independent cohort. Most TCR sequences were seen in very few donors, while some public TCRs were found in many individuals. Broadly in line with IMGT annotations, most TCR beta V segments showed up in productive rearrangements about 90% or about 30% of the time in an earlier analysis of 587 of the donors. When HLA alleles, especially DR and DQ, strongly co-occurred, attributing TCR associations to individual alleles was difficult. Compared with equally common non-associated chains, HLA-associated TCR beta chains in a later analysis were more clonally expanded and had lower generation probabilities. In a later genetic analysis, fewer N-insertions in productive TCRs were reported among donors in an Asian-associated ancestry cluster than the roughly 640-donor mean. The classifier was reported to diagnose cytomegalovirus status with high specificity and sensitivity in both the original cohort and the validation cohort. Several of the top co-occurrence clusters appeared to be linked to parvovirus B19, influenza, CMV and Epstein-Barr virus, according to a later analysis. Because counts were too low, about 15 rarely observed V segments, including chromosome 9 orphons, were left out of the earlier analysis of 587 of the donors. A further reported finding was that TCR beta sequences accurately predicted the HLA-A and HLA-B alleles for most subjects in the first cohort. In a later analysis, around 17,000 TCR beta sequences were associated with specific HLA alleles at a false discovery rate of 0.05. The presence/absence analyses assumed that sequencing depth was roughly uniform across donors, and that assumption may not be true. Because HLA typing was unavailable for some donors at each locus, only the typed subset was used in association tests. Correlated functional status among segregating V segments might reflect linkage disequilibrium, but an unknown experimental factor could not be ruled out. A total of fewer than 200 TCR beta chains were listed by the study as associated with cytomegalovirus. A few of the identified cytomegalovirus-associated TCR beta chains were confirmed in vitro to be specific for cytomegalovirus antigens. This cohort had only TCR beta chains sequenced, and the lack of alpha or paired-chain data limited which features could be detected. CMV serostatus was the only immune exposure information available for the cohort. In a later analysis, most CMV-associated TCR beta chains were found to appear HLA-restricted, with HLA associations seemingly driven largely by CMV exposure. It was suggested by the authors that the approach could potentially be generalized to other disease states and immunological phenotypes.

The cohort was made up of approximately 700 healthy bone marrow donors. Cohort members were all nominally healthy when sampled, although unrecorded immune exposures were likely present. The donor tested CMV seronegative and was one of the 352 seronegative cohort members. Each donor provided a peripheral blood sample, and peripheral blood mononuclear cells were used for TCR beta sequencing. Genomic DNA was extracted from the blood cell samples with the Qiagen DNeasy Blood Extraction Kit. This receptor was taken from a male donor in good health and CMV-seronegative. The specimen was PBMCs.

The DNA sequence follows: TGTGCCAGTACGAAGGTTAGCGGGAGGGGCGATGAGCAGTTCTTC. Protein translation: CASTKVSGRGDEQFF. The chain links TRBV19 with TRBJ2-1; TRBD2 aligns with 11 central bases. Its CDR3 holds 15 amino acids, cysteine through phenylalanine. Just CDR3 DNA is preserved here, 45 bases in frame from base 1. Germline trimming: 7 bases from V, 8 bases from J; junction bases outside gene matches: 10. From the germline V gene (reference sequence), CDR1 is LNHDA and CDR2 is SQIVND. Where the CDR3 stops, the reference TRBV19 and TRBJ2-1 genes take over; the full variable domain is DGGITQSPKYLFRKEGQNVTLSCEQNLNHDAMYWYRQDPGQGLRLIYYSQIVNDFQKGDIAEGYSVSREKKESFPLTVTSAQKNPTAFYLCASTKVSGRGDEQFFGPGTRLTVL.